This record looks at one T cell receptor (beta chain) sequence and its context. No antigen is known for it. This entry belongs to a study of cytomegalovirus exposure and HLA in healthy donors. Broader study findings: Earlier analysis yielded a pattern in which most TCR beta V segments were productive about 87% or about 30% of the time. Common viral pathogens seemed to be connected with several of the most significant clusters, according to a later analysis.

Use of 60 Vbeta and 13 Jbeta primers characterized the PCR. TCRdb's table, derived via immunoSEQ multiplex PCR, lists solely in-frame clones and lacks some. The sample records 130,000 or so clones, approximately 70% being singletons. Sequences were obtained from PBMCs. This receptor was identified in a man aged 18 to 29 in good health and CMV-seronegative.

CDR3 in amino acids: CASSYEAKGGNTEAFF. The CDR3 region has the DNA TGTGCCAGCAGTTACGAGGCTAAAGGGGGGAACACTGAAGCTTTCTTT. The rearrangement joins TRBV6-5 to TRBJ1-1; a possible D gene is TRBD1 (6 bases). This CDR3 comprises 16 residues. V lost 2 bases to trimming and J lost 1 base, with 14 bases between them. From germline, CDR1 is MNHEY and CDR2 SVGAGI.